The entry that follows covers one T cell receptor (beta chain) sequence. Each contributor possessed a minimum of one pre-ART and a minimum of two post-ART PBMC samples. Every participant with HIV received treatment in the United States. Runs used v3.0 of the immunoSEQ assay and were done at survey level. TCRdb's copy holds only in-frame clones and misses some; the assay was immunoSEQ multiplex PCR. The profile covers fewer than 30,000 clones, with roughly 87% appearing a single time and roughly 8.7% taken by the ten largest. These data originate in a study of long-term antiretroviral therapy in people with HIV. Germline V gene data show CDR1 as SGHRS and CDR2 as YFSETQ. V shed 2 bases and J 1 base; nucleotides not matched to a gene: 6. This CDR3 is built from 16 residues.

The specimen comprised unsorted PBMCs, sampled 1.8 years before starting antiretroviral therapy. The chain combines TRBV5-1 with TRBJ2-3; 8 bases line up with TRBD2. This receptor was taken from a man between 50 and 59 years old with HIV. The CDR3 DNA reads as TGCGCCAGCAGCTTTCGACTTAGCGGGGGCACAGATACGCAGTATTTT. Translated, it gives CASSFRLSGGTDTQYF.